A selection of T cell receptor beta chains follows, all from one sample in a study of PD-L1 blockade in urothelial cancer. The method was immunoSEQ multiplex PCR; TCRdb's version includes in-frame clones alone and lacks a portion of them. The table shows tens of thousands of clones, with more than 80% occurring only once. The specimen was PBMCs, collected around atezolizumab (anti-PD-L1) treatment. Receptors originate from a man in his fifties or sixties with urothelial cancer. CDR3s include the opening cysteine and the closing phenylalanine or tryptophan. A D gene is named only where the DNA matches it firmly. Expanded clones are given a class, and other clones once, few, many or no size at all.

V	D	J	length	size	CDR3	DNA
TRBV6-5	.	TRBJ1-3	16	once	CASSYDFRATGNTIYF	TGTGCCAGCAGTTACGACTTCAGGGCCACTGGAAACACCATATATTTT
TRBV5-1	.	TRBJ2-5	14	.	CASNEGLPGETQYF	TGCGCCAGCAATGAGGGCCTTCCCGGGGAGACCCAGTACTTC
TRBV5-1	TRBD1	TRBJ1-5	15	.	CASRAGTGADQPQHF	TGCGCCAGCAGGGCCGGGACAGGGGCGGATCAGCCCCAGCATTTT
TRBV5-1	.	TRBJ1-1	14	once	CASSADKGNTEAFF	TGCGCCAGCAGCGCGGACAAAGGGAACACTGAAGCTTTCTTT
TRBV27	.	TRBJ2-7	13	.	CASSGGFGYEQYF	TGTGCCAGCAGTGGGGGGTTCGGCTACGAGCAGTACTTC
TRBV2	.	TRBJ1-5	15	.	CASRAGGERNQPQHF	TGTGCCAGCAGGGCGGGGGGCGAGAGAAATCAGCCCCAGCATTTT
TRBV7-8	.	TRBJ2-7	16	.	CASSLAVRGSSREQYF	TGTGCCAGCAGCTTAGCGGTCAGGGGCAGTTCGCGAGAGCAGTACTTC
TRBV28	TRBD1	TRBJ1-3	16	.	CASSLWSGGQRNTIYF	TGTGCCAGCAGTTTATGGTCCGGGGGACAGCGAAACACCATATATTTT
TRBV4-3	.	TRBJ2-5	14	.	CASSQGQDQETQYF	TGCGCCAGCAGCCAAGGACAGGACCAAGAGACCCAGTACTTC
TRBV5-6	TRBD1	TRBJ2-7	15	.	CASSLGGQGEDEQYF	TGTGCCAGCAGCTTGGGGGGACAGGGGGAGGACGAGCAGTACTTC
TRBV29-1	TRBD2	TRBJ2-7	14	.	CSVAGTSGKHEQYF	TGCAGCGTTGCCGGGACTAGCGGGAAGCACGAGCAGTACTTC
TRBV5-1	.	TRBJ2-1	14	few	CASSGLGQDNEQFF	TGCGCCAGCAGCGGCTTGGGACAAGACAATGAGCAGTTCTTC
TRBV7-9	.	TRBJ2-3	15	.	CASSYDGRWGDTQYF	TGTGCCAGCAGCTACGACGGGAGATGGGGGGATACGCAGTATTTT
TRBV5-4	.	TRBJ2-1	15	.	CASSPPGLSYNEQFF	TGTGCCAGCAGCCCCCCCGGTCTATCCTACAATGAGCAGTTCTTC
TRBV27	TRBD1	TRBJ1-2	14	.	CASSLRTGNYGYTF	TGTGCCAGCAGTTTACGGACAGGGAACTATGGCTACACCTTC
TRBV7-2	.	TRBJ1-5	13	.	CASRGSFNQPQHF	TGTGCCAGCAGGGGCAGCTTCAATCAGCCCCAGCATTTT
TRBV5-6	.	TRBJ1-4	13	.	CASTYSGWEKLFF	TGTGCCAGCACCTACAGTGGCTGGGAAAAACTGTTTTTT
TRBV5-1	TRBD2	TRBJ2-7	15	.	CASSSGGGRSYEQYF	TGCGCCAGCAGCTCCGGGGGGGGCAGGTCCTACGAGCAGTACTTC
TRBV28	.	TRBJ2-7	15	.	CASSLPAELSYEQYF	TGTGCCAGCAGTCTCCCAGCGGAACTCTCCTACGAGCAGTACTTC
TRBV2	TRBD2	TRBJ2-7	15	.	CASSVGLAGGYEQYF	TGTGCCAGCAGTGTGGGACTAGCGGGAGGCTACGAGCAGTACTTC
TRBV18	TRBD1	TRBJ1-3	16	.	CASSPTGVGSGNTIYF	TGTGCCAGCTCACCGACAGGGGTCGGCTCTGGAAACACCATATATTTT
TRBV6-6	TRBD2	TRBJ2-7	15	.	CASRDSGKFPYEQYF	TGTGCCAGCAGGGATAGCGGGAAATTCCCCTACGAGCAGTACTTC
TRBV9	TRBD2	TRBJ2-7	17	.	CASSEGSGLASSYEQYF	TGTGCCAGCAGCGAGGGGAGTGGACTAGCGAGTTCCTACGAGCAGTACTTC